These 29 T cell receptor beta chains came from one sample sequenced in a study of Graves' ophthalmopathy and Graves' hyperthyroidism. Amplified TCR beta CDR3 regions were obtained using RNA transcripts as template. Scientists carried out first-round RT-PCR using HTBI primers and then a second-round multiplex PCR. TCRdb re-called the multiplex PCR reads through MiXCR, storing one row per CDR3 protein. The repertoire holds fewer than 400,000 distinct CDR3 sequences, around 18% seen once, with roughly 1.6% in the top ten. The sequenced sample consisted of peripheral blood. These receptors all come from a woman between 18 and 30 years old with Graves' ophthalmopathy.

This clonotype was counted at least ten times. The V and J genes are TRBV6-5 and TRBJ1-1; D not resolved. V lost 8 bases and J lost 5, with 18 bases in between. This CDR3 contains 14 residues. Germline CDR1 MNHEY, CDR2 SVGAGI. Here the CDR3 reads CASAYPGRLTEAFF. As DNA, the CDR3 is TGTGCCAGCGCCTACCCGGGAAGGTTAACTGAAGCTTTCTTT.

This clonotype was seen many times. The CDR3, as DNA: TGCGCCAGCAGCCAAGATAGGGGGAGGGCTTTCTTT. It specifies CASSQDRGRAFF. The genes are TRBV4-3 and TRBJ1-1; D is possibly TRBD1 (6 bases). This CDR3 has 12 residues. Germline-derived CDR1 and CDR2 are LGHNA and YSLEER. Trimming took off 0 bases at V and 11 bases at J, with 10 bases between the two ends.

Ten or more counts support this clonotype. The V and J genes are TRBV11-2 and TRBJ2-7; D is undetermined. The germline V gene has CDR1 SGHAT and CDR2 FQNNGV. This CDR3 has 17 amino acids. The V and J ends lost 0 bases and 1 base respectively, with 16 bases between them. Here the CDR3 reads CASSLEVRVGLSYEQYF. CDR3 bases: TGTGCCAGCAGCTTAGAGGTTCGGGTAGGTCTTTCCTACGAGCAGTACTTC.

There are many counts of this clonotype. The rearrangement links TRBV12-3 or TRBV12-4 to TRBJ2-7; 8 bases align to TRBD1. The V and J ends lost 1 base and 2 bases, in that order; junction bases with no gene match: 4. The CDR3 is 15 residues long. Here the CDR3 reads CASSLVSGQAYEQYF. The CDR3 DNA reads TGTGCCAGCAGTTTAGTGTCGGGACAGGCCTACGAGCAGTACTTC.

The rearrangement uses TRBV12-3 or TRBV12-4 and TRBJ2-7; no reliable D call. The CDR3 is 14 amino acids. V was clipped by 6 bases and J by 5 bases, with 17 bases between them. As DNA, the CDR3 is TGTGCCAGCAGCTACACCGGGCCCATCGACGAGCAGTACTTC. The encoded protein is CASSYTGPIDEQYF.

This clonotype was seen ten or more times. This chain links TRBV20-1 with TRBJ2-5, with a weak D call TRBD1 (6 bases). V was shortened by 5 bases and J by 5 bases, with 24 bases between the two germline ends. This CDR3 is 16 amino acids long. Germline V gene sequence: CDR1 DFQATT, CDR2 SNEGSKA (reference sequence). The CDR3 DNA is TGCAGTGCTGACAGCAGGGCAACAGGGCGGTTCGAGACCCAGTACTTC. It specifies CSADSRATGRFETQYF.

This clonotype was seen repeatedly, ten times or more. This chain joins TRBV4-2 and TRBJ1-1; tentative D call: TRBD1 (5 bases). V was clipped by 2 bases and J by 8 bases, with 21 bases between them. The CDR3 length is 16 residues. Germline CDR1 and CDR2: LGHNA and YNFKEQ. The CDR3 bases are TGTGCCAGCAGCCAACACGGGACTGCGGGGCTCTTGGAAGCTTTCTTT. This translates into CASSQHGTAGLLEAFF.

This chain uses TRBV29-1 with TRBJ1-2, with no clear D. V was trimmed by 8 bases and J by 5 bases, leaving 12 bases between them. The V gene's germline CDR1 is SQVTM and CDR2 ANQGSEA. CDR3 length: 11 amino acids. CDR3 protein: CSTGSGYGYTF. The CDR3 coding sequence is TGCAGCACTGGGTCCGGGTATGGCTACACCTTC.

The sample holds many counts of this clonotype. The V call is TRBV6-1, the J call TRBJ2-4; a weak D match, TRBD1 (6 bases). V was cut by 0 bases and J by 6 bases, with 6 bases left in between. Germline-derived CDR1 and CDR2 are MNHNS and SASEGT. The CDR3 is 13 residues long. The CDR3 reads CASSEARGNIQYF. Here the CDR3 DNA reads TGTGCCAGCAGTGAAGCCAGGGGAAACATTCAGTACTTC.

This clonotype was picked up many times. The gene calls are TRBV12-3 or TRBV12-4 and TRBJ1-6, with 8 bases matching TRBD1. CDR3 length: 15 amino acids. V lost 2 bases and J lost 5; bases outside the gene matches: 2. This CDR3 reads CASSLTGGNNSPLHF. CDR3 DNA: TGTGCCAGCAGTTTAACAGGGGGTAATAATTCACCCCTCCACTTT.

CDR3 amino acids: CASNGGPGETQYF. In DNA, the CDR3 is TGTGCCAGCAACGGGGGGCCGGGAGAGACCCAGTACTTC. The chain links TRBV28 to TRBJ2-5; weak D call: TRBD2 (7 bases). Germline CDR1 MDHEN, CDR2 SYDVKM. The CDR3 extends over 13 amino acids. The V end lost 7 bases, the J end lost 4 bases, and 13 bases lay between the germline ends.

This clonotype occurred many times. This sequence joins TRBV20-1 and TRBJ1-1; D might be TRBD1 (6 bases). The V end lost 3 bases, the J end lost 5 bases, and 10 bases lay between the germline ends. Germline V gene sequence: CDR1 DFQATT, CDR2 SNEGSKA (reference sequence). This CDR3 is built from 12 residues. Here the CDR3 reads CSASQGLTEAFF. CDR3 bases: TGCAGTGCTAGCCAGGGGTTAACTGAAGCTTTCTTT.

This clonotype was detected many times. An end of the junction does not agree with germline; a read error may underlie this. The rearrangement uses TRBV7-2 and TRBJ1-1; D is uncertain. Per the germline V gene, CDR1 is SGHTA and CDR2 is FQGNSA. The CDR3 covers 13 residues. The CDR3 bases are TGTGCCAGCAGCAAGCAGAAGATCACTGAAGCCTTCTTT. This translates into CASSKQKITEAFF.

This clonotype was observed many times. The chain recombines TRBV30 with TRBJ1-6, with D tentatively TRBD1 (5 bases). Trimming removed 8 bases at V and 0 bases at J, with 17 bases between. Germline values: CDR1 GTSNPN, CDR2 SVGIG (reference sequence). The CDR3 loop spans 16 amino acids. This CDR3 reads CARQVGGSSYNSPLHF. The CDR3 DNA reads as TGTGCCCGCCAGGTGGGGGGAAGCTCCTATAATTCACCCCTCCACTTT.

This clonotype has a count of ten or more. This CDR3 reads CASSLLPGQGASEAFF. The DNA for the CDR3 is TGTGCCAGCAGTCTCCTTCCGGGACAGGGGGCGTCTGAAGCTTTCTTT. The chain recombines TRBV12-3 or TRBV12-4 with TRBJ1-1; 12 nucleotides match TRBD1. The J segment lost 6 bases and the V segment lost 5 bases, leaving 10 bases of the junction unmatched. This CDR3 comprises 16 residues.

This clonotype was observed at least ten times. Here the CDR3 DNA reads TGTGCCAGCAGTTTCGGCAGGGTGCAAGAGACCCAGTACTTC. Translated: CASSFGRVQETQYF. The rearrangement links TRBV12-3 or TRBV12-4 to TRBJ2-5, with D perhaps matching TRBD1 (5 bases). V was shortened by 3 bases and J by 2 bases, with 10 bases between the two germline ends. The CDR3 length is 14 residues.

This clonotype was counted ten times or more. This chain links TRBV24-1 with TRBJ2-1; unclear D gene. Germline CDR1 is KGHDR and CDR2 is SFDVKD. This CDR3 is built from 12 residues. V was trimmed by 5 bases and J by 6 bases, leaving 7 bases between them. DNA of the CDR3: TGTGCCACCAGTGGGCAGGTCAATGAGCAGTTCTTC. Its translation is CATSGQVNEQFF.

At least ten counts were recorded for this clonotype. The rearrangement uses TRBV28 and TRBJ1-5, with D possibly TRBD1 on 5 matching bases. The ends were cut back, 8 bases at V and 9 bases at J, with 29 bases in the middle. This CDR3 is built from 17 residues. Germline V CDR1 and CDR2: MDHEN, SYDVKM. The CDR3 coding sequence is TGTGCCAGCCCAACCCTAAAGAAGGGCCCTTGTAGGGGGCCCCAGCATTTT. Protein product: CASPTLKKGPCRGPQHF.

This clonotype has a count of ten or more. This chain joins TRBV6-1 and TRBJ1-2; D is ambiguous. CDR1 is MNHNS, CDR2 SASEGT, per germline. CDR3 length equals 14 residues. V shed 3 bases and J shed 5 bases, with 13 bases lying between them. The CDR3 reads CASSELRTRYGYTF. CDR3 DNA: TGTGCCAGCAGTGAGCTCAGGACCCGGTATGGCTACACCTTC.

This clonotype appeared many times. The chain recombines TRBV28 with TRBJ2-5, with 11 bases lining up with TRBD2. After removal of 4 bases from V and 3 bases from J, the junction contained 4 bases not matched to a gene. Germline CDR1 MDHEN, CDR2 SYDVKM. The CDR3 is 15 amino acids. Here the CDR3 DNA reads TGTGCCAGCAGTTCCCAGGGACTAGCGGAAGAGACCCAGTACTTC. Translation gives CASSSQGLAEETQYF.

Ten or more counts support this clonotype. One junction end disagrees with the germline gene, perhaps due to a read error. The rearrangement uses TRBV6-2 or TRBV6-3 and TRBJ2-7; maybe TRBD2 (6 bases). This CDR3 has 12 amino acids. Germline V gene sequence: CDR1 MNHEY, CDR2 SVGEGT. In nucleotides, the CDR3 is TGTGCCAGCTCACCCGACGGGGGACGGTCGCACTTC. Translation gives CASSPDGGRSHF.

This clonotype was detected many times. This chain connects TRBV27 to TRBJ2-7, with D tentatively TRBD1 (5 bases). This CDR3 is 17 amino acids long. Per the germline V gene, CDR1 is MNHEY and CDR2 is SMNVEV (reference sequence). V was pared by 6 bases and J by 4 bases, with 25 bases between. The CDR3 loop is CASSPSPGPSGLYEQYF. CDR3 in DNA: TGTGCCAGCAGCCCCTCCCCTGGTCCCTCAGGGCTATACGAGCAGTACTTC.

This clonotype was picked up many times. CDR3 DNA: TGTGCCTGGAACAGTCGAGAGACCCAGTACTTC. Its protein is CAWNSRETQYF. The chain joins TRBV30 to TRBJ2-5; D ambiguous. V was clipped by 4 bases and J by 4 bases, with 7 bases between them. The CDR3 runs 11 residues. The V gene's germline CDR1 is GTSNPN and CDR2 SVGIG (reference sequence).

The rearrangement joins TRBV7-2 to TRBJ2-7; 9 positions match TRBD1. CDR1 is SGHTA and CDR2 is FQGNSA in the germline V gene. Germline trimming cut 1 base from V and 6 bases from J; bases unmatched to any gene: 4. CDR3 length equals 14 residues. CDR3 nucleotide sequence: TGTGCCAGCAGCTTAGGGGGACAGGGTACCGAGCAGTACTTC. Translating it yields CASSLGGQGTEQYF.

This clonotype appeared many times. CDR3: CASSQYRLRGANVLTF. In DNA form, the CDR3 reads TGCGCCAGCAGCCAGTACAGGTTAAGGGGGGCCAACGTCCTGACTTTC. The genes are TRBV4-3 and TRBJ2-6; D possibly corresponds to TRBD1 (5 bases). Germline assignment: CDR1 LGHNA and CDR2 YSLEER. The V end lost 3 bases, the J end lost 4 bases, and 13 bases lay between the germline ends. The CDR3 runs 16 residues.

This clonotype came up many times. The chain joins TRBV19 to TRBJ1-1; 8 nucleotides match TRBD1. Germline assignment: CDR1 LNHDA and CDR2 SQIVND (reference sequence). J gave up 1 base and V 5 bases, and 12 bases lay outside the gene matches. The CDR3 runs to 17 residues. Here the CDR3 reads CASSPLPGQATNTEAFF. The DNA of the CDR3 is TGTGCCAGTAGTCCCCTCCCGGGACAGGCGACGAACACTGAAGCTTTCTTT.

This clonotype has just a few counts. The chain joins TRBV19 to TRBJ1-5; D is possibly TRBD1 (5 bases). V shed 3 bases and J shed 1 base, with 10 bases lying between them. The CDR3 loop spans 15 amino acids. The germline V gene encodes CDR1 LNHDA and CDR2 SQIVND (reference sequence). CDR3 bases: TGTGCCAGTAGTATGTCAGGGCCGAGCAATCAGCCCCAGCATTTT. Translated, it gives CASSMSGPSNQPQHF.

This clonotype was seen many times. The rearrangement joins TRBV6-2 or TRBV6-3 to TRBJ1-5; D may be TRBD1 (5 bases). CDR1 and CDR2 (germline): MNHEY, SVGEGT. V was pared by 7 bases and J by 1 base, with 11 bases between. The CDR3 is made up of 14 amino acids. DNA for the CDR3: TGTGCCAGCAAACCTTCAGGGAGCAATCAGCCCCAGCATTTT. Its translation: CASKPSGSNQPQHF.

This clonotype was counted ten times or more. The CDR3 coding sequence is TGTGCCAGCAGCTTGGGACAGGTTGGCTACACCTTC. Translated: CASSLGQVGYTF. This sequence joins TRBV7-2 and TRBJ1-2; TRBD1 matches at 8 bases. Germline CDR1 reads SGHTA; CDR2 reads FQGNSA. The CDR3 consists of 12 residues. The V gene end was trimmed by 3 bases and the J gene end by 7 bases; junction bases not matched to a gene: 1.